The present T cell receptor (beta chain) was sequenced within a study of molecular identifiers for immune sequencing clone quantification. V lost 0 bases to trimming and J lost 11 bases, with 15 bases between them. The V gene's germline CDR1 is PRHDT and CDR2 FYEKMQ (reference sequence). CDR3 size: 14 residues. TCRdb used MiXCR to reprocess the PCR reads, holding one entry per CDR3 protein. The table has about half a million distinct CDR3 sequences, around 25% seen once. This clonotype was picked up a small number of times. Sequencing was performed on naive CD8+ T cells from blood, with Jurkat cell RNA spiked in. Indicated subset: FACS-sorted CD8+CD4-CCR7+CD45RA+ naive T cells. The TCR sequence derives from a human donor in good health. Some libraries in this study had Jurkat cell RNA spiked in. This sequence joins TRBV13 and TRBJ2-3, with D possibly being TRBD2 (6 bases). CDR3 in amino acids: CASSLGVSGREQYF. The CDR3 nucleotides are TGTGCCAGCAGCTTAGGGGTCTCGGGGCGGGAGCAGTATTTT.